A selection of T cell receptor beta chains follows, all from one sample in a study of blood T cells in healthy people across ages. TCRdb reprocessed the 5' RACE reads via MiXCR and lists one record per CDR3 protein. This sample carries hundreds of thousands of distinct CDR3 sequences, around 54% of them seen once, and the ten largest clones take roughly 34%. What was sequenced was blood. Receptors were obtained from a man aged 55 to 70 in good health. The CDR3 runs from the conserved cysteine through the conserved F or W. Fields, in order: CDR3 DNA, CDR3 protein, V gene, J gene, clone size, D gene. D genes are given only for firm matches. Rows may omit the clone size; those that give it use once, few, many or a size class.

TGTGCCAGCAGGCAACTAGGAGTAGGACCAGATACGCAGTATTTT	CASRQLGVGPDTQYF	TRBV2	TRBJ2-3	few	-
TGTGCCAGCAGCATCAGGGGGCGAAGCAATCAGCCCCAGCATTTT	CASSIRGRSNQPQHF	TRBV7-6	TRBJ1-5	few	TRBD1
TGTGCCAGCAGCCCCGGACAGGGATTAGCCAAAAACATTCAGTACTTC	CASSPGQGLAKNIQYF	TRBV7-9	TRBJ2-4	-	TRBD1
TGTGCCAGCAGCGTAGAGGGCTTTTCGGGTACGCAGTATTTT	CASSVEGFSGTQYF	TRBV9	TRBJ2-3	-	-
TGTGCCAGCAGTCTGTCCCCAGTGAACACTGAAGCTTTCTTT	CASSLSPVNTEAFF	TRBV2	TRBJ1-1	-	-
TGTGCCAGCAGTCGTCCGACCGTGGCTGGCTACACCTTC	CASSRPTVAGYTF	TRBV5-5	TRBJ1-2	few	-
TGTGCCAGCAGCCAAGTGTCCCCTAGCGGGGGCCCCTACGAGCAGTACTTC	CASSQVSPSGGPYEQYF	TRBV3-1	TRBJ2-7	-	TRBD2
TGTGCCATCAGTGAGGGCTCGGGGGAGCAGTACTTC	CAISEGSGEQYF	TRBV10-3	TRBJ2-4	few	-
TGTGCCAGCGAGCTCACAGGGTCCGAGCAGTACTTC	CASELTGSEQYF	TRBV25-1	TRBJ2-7	-	-
TGTGCCATCAGTAACACGGGGGACTCCTTGACCCAGTACTTC	CAISNTGDSLTQYF	TRBV10-3	TRBJ2-5	-	-
TGTGCCATCAGTGAACAGGGGCGAGAGACCCAGTACTTC	CAISEQGRETQYF	TRBV10-3	TRBJ2-5	-	TRBD1
TGTGCCAGCAGCCAAGATCCTCGACTAGCGGGAAAAGGAGAGACCCAGTACTTC	CASSQDPRLAGKGETQYF	TRBV3-1	TRBJ2-5	-	TRBD2
TGTGCCAGCAGTTTTCAGGGCCCCAATCAGCCCCAGCATTTT	CASSFQGPNQPQHF	TRBV27	TRBJ1-5	-	-
TGTGCCAACAGCTTAGAGCCGGACTCCTACGAGCAGTACTTC	CANSLEPDSYEQYF	TRBV7-9	TRBJ2-7	-	-
TGTGCCAGCAGTGAACGTTTTGCCGCAACTAATGAAAAACTGTTTTTT	CASSERFAATNEKLFF	TRBV12-3/TRBV12-4	TRBJ1-4	-	-
TGTGCCAGCAGCGTAGGTTCGGGGCGCGGGGGGCAAGGGAATGAGCAGTTCTTC	CASSVGSGRGGQGNEQFF	TRBV9	TRBJ2-1	-	TRBD2
TGCGCCAGCGAAGAACAGGGTCGGAACACCGGGGAGCTGTTTTTT	CASEEQGRNTGELFF	TRBV5-1	TRBJ2-2	-	-
TGTGCCAGCAGCCAAGACCTTTCCCGGGGGCCCTGTGAGCAGTTCTTC	CASSQDLSRGPCEQFF	TRBV14	TRBJ2-1	-	-
TGTGCCAGCAGTTTTACGACAGGGGGCACAGATACGCAGTATTTT	CASSFTTGGTDTQYF	TRBV28	TRBJ2-3	-	TRBD1
TGCGCCAGCAGTCCCGCTGACAGGACGCAGGCTGAAGCTTTCTTT	CASSPADRTQAEAFF	TRBV5-1	TRBJ1-1	-	-
TGTGCCAGCAGCTTAGCAGGCCCCCCAAGGGGCTCTGGGGCCAACGTCCTGACTTTC	CASSLAGPPRGSGANVLTF	TRBV7-2	TRBJ2-6	-	-
TGCAGCGCCGGCTGGACAACATACGAGCAGTACTTC	CSAGWTTYEQYF	TRBV29-1	TRBJ2-7	-	-
TGTGCCAGCAGCTTAGAAAGCGGGGGAGGAAATGAGCAGTTCTTC	CASSLESGGGNEQFF	TRBV7-2	TRBJ2-1	-	TRBD2
TGCAGTGCTCGCAACTGGGGTTCCGGTGAGACCCAGTACTTC	CSARNWGSGETQYF	TRBV20-1	TRBJ2-5	-	-
TGTGCCAGCCCTGACAGACCACGGGCCGGGGAGCTGTTTTTT	CASPDRPRAGELFF	TRBV28	TRBJ2-2	once	-
TGCAGCGTTGCCCGGACAGGGGGGTATGAGACCCAGTACTTC	CSVARTGGYETQYF	TRBV29-1	TRBJ2-5	once	TRBD1
TGCGCCAGCAGCTTAGGCCAGCCAAATGAAAAACTGTTTTTT	CASSLGQPNEKLFF	TRBV5-1	TRBJ1-4	few	-
TGTGCCAGCAGCTTAGCGGTCCAAGAGACCCAGTACTTC	CASSLAVQETQYF	TRBV11-2	TRBJ2-5	many	-
TGCAGCGTGCGCGACAGTGGCTACACCTTC	CSVRDSGYTF	TRBV29-1	TRBJ1-2	-	-
TGTGCCAGCAGTTCCGGGGGAACTCCCCACAATGAGCAGTTCTTC	CASSSGGTPHNEQFF	TRBV28	TRBJ2-1	-	-
TGTGCCAGCAGCTTAGGCAGGCTACTCTACAATGAGCAGTTCTTC	CASSLGRLLYNEQFF	TRBV5-6	TRBJ2-1	many	-
TGTGTCAGCAGCCGTACAGGGAACTATGGCTACACCTTC	CVSSRTGNYGYTF	TRBV5-8	TRBJ1-2	-	-
TGTGCCAGCAGCCAAGTGGGAGGATCAGAGCAGTACTTC	CASSQVGGSEQYF	TRBV14	TRBJ2-7	-	-
TGTGCCGGAGGGGCCCAGTACGAGCAGTACTTC	CAGGAQYEQYF	TRBV21-1	TRBJ2-7	-	-
TGTGCCAGCTGGGGCGGAGCGGTAAGCTCCTACGAGCAGTACTTC	CASWGGAVSSYEQYF	TRBV12-3/TRBV12-4	TRBJ2-7	-	-
TGCGCCAGCAGCTGCCCAGGAGCCTATGGCTACACCTTC	CASSCPGAYGYTF	TRBV5-1	TRBJ1-2	-	-
TGCGCCAGCAGCCAAAGACAGGGGGGGGACTCGACCCAGTACTTC	CASSQRQGGDSTQYF	TRBV4-1	TRBJ2-5	few	TRBD1
TGTGCCAGCAGCCAAGATTGGTCCAATGAGCAGTTCTTC	CASSQDWSNEQFF	TRBV4-2	TRBJ2-1	-	-
TGCAGCGTATCCGGACACCAGCTTAATGAAAAACTGTTTTTT	CSVSGHQLNEKLFF	TRBV29-1	TRBJ1-4	-	-
TGCAGCGTTGAATCGTGGGATGAAAAACTGTTTTTT	CSVESWDEKLFF	TRBV29-1	TRBJ1-4	-	-
TGTGCCAGCAGTGATCAAACAGTAGACAGGCGCAATGAGCAGTACTTC	CASSDQTVDRRNEQYF	TRBV25-1	TRBJ2-5	once	-
TGTGCCAGCAGCCAAGGGACTAGTACCCGGCGGGGGGAGACCCAGTACTTC	CASSQGTSTRRGETQYF	TRBV3-1	TRBJ2-5	many	TRBD2
TGCAGCGTCGAATTCACTAGCGGGGGGGACAGTGAGCAGTTCTTC	CSVEFTSGGDSEQFF	TRBV29-1	TRBJ2-1	-	TRBD2
TGTGCTAGTGGTTTAAGGCTAGCGGCCAATGAGCAGTTCTTC	CASGLRLAANEQFF	TRBV12-5	TRBJ2-1	once	TRBD2
TGCAGCGCCCGGACAGGGGCTAACACTGAAGCTTTCTTT	CSARTGANTEAFF	TRBV29-1	TRBJ1-1	-	TRBD1
TGTGCCAGCAGTGAAGTACAGGGGGCCGGGGAGACCCAGTACTTC	CASSEVQGAGETQYF	TRBV2	TRBJ2-5	-	TRBD1
TGTGCCAGCTCACCAGGGGTAGCCACCTACGAGCAGTACTTC	CASSPGVATYEQYF	TRBV18	TRBJ2-7	-	-
TGTGCCAGCAGCCAGGTTCCGACAGGATTCTACGAGCAGTACTTC	CASSQVPTGFYEQYF	TRBV21-1	TRBJ2-7	-	-
TGCGCCAGCAGCCAAGATACCGCAGTAGTGTCCTACAATGAGCAGTTCTTC	CASSQDTAVVSYNEQFF	TRBV4-3	TRBJ2-1	many	-
TGCAGTGCTAGAGAAGGACAAGCAAATGAAAAACTGTTTTTT	CSAREGQANEKLFF	TRBV20-1	TRBJ1-4	few	-
TGTGCCAGCAGCTTAATGTTGCGAAATGAGCAGTACTTC	CASSLMLRNEQYF	TRBV7-2	TRBJ2-5	-	-
TGCAGCGTTGAGCTGAAAAACATTCAGTACTTC	CSVELKNIQYF	TRBV29-1	TRBJ2-4	many	-
TGCGCCAGCAGCCCCTGGGACAGGGAAGATAGTGAAAAACTGTTTTTT	CASSPWDREDSEKLFF	TRBV4-1	TRBJ1-4	-	TRBD1
TGTGCCAGCAGTTACTCGGGACTAGCGGGGGACCCCTCTCAAGAGACCCAGTACTTC	CASSYSGLAGDPSQETQYF	TRBV6-2/TRBV6-3	TRBJ2-5	-	TRBD2
TGTGCCAGCAGTTTATCGTGGGCAGCCCAAGAGACCCAGTACTTC	CASSLSWAAQETQYF	TRBV27	TRBJ2-5	-	-